Detailed here is one TCR beta chain. These data are taken from a study of T cell responses to AZD1222 COVID-19 vaccine. The V end lost 2 bases, the J end lost 6 bases, and 9 bases lay between the germline ends. Germline V gene sequence: CDR1 SGHKS, CDR2 YYEKEE (reference sequence). The CDR3 is 13 residues long. Here immunoSEQ multiplex PCR was the method, and the copy in TCRdb shows in-frame clones only, minus some. The sample contains more than 100,000 clones, almost 85% of which appear only once. The TCR sequence derives from an adult who received the MenACWY meningococcal vaccine as a control. The chain recombines TRBV5-5 with TRBJ2-1, with D maybe TRBD2 (5 bases). Sequences were derived from peripheral blood, sampled 28 days after the second dose of the MenACWY control vaccine. The CDR3 nucleotides read TGTGCCAGCAGCTTCGGGGTGGGCAATGAGCAGTTCTTC. Its translation is CASSFGVGNEQFF.